A selection of T cell receptor beta chains follows, all from one sample in a study of blood T cell repertoires in COVID-19. Some clones are missing from TCRdb's copy, which holds only in-frame ones; the method was immunoSEQ multiplex PCR. This table has about 140,000 clones, about 83% appearing once. Sequenced material: peripheral blood. The receptors were sampled from a human donor in a cohort sampled during active COVID-19. Both conserved end residues are part of each CDR3. The D gene is left open where the match is weak. Size values are once, few and many counts, or a class for expanded clones, and some rows have none.

DNA	CDR3	size	D	V	J
TGTGCCAGTAGTATTGCGGGACAGTGGAATGAGCAGTTCTTC	CASSIAGQWNEQFF	NA	NA	TRBV19	TRBJ2-1
TGTGCCAGCGGACAGGTTACGAGAGAGACCCAGTACTTC	CASGQVTRETQYF	NA	TRBD1	TRBV5-4	TRBJ2-5
TGTGCCAGCAGCTTAGAGGAGGGACGGGCTCGGGAGTACTTC	CASSLEEGRAREYF	NA	NA	TRBV7-2	TRBJ2-7
TGTGCCAGCAGCGGGGACATTGAAGGAAAAGCTTTCTTT	CASSGDIEGKAFF	once	NA	TRBV5-8	TRBJ1-1
TGCGCCAGCAGCCAAGAGGACAGGCCCTACAATGAGCAGTTCTTC	CASSQEDRPYNEQFF	NA	TRBD1	TRBV4-1	TRBJ2-1
TGTGCCAGCAGTCGCGAACCCGACAGGGGGCCAAATGAAAAACTGTTTTTT	CASSREPDRGPNEKLFF	few	TRBD1	TRBV3-1/TRBV3-2	TRBJ1-4
TGCAGCGTTATCTCCGGGACAGAAACACCCCTCCACTTT	CSVISGTETPLHF	NA	TRBD1	TRBV29-1	TRBJ1-6
TGTGCCAGCAGCCGGGACTTTAACACTGAAGCTTTCTTT	CASSRDFNTEAFF	NA	NA	TRBV28	TRBJ1-1
TGTGCCACCAGTGATTTCTTTAGCGGGAGCTCCTACAATGAGCAGTTCTTC	CATSDFFSGSSYNEQFF	NA	TRBD2	TRBV24-1	TRBJ2-1
TGTGCCAGCAGTTCGAGGACAGGGGGTTCACCCCTCCACTTT	CASSSRTGGSPLHF	NA	TRBD1	TRBV28	TRBJ1-6
TGTGCCAGCAGCTCCCTGAGAGGGTTTGAAGCTTTCTTT	CASSSLRGFEAFF	NA	NA	TRBV5-6	TRBJ1-1
TGTGCCAGCAGCCAAGTCCGGGGAACAGGGACGGAACAAGAGACCCAGTACTTC	CASSQVRGTGTEQETQYF	NA	NA	TRBV3-1/TRBV3-2	TRBJ2-5
TGTGCCAGCAGCTGGCCTAGCGGGGGTGGCAATGAGCAGTTCTTC	CASSWPSGGGNEQFF	medium-sized	TRBD2	TRBV5-4	TRBJ2-1
TGTGCCAGCAGCTTGGAGGGGGCGGACGAGCAGTACTTC	CASSLEGADEQYF	NA	TRBD1	TRBV5-5	TRBJ2-7
TGTGCCAGCAGTTTAATTAGTAGCGGGACCTACAATGAGCAGTTCTTC	CASSLISSGTYNEQFF	NA	TRBD2	TRBV28	TRBJ2-1
TGTGCCACCAGCAGAGATCTGGACAGCTCCTACGAGCAGTACTTC	CATSRDLDSSYEQYF	few	NA	TRBV15	TRBJ2-7
TGTGCCAGTAGTGGACATCGGACAGGGACTGAATATGGCTACACCTTC	CASSGHRTGTEYGYTF	NA	TRBD1	TRBV19	TRBJ1-2
TGCAGCGTTTCGGCAGGGGGCGGTGGGGAGACCCAGTACTTC	CSVSAGGGGETQYF	NA	TRBD1	TRBV29-1	TRBJ2-5
TGTGCCAGCAGTTACTCAGCCCAGGCTGAAGCTTTCTTT	CASSYSAQAEAFF	NA	NA	TRBV6-6	TRBJ1-1
TGTGCCAGCAGTTTAAAACAGGGGCTCGGATGGGAAAAACTGTTTTTT	CASSLKQGLGWEKLFF	NA	TRBD1	TRBV27	TRBJ1-4
TGTGCCAGCAGGGGGGGGTCTAGCGGGAGCTCCTACAATGAGCAGTTCTTC	CASRGGSSGSSYNEQFF	NA	TRBD2	TRBV7-2	TRBJ2-1
TGTGCCAGCAGTTCACGCCAGGGGTTCGGGGCCAACGTCCTGACTTTC	CASSSRQGFGANVLTF	NA	NA	TRBV6-5	TRBJ2-6
TGCAGTGCTAGTATCGGTACCTACGAGCAGTACTTC	CSASIGTYEQYF	NA	NA	TRBV20-1	TRBJ2-7
TGTGCCAGCAGCTTATTCGGCCTGGCAGAGAGGGCTTTCTTT	CASSLFGLAERAFF	NA	NA	TRBV7-9	TRBJ1-1
TGTGCCAGCACTAGGGAGGGGGGCTCTAATGAAAAACTGTTTTTT	CASTREGGSNEKLFF	NA	NA	TRBV2	TRBJ1-4
TGTGCCAGCAGCTCCACCGGGACAGGGGCCTACGAGCAGTACTTC	CASSSTGTGAYEQYF	NA	TRBD1	TRBV13	TRBJ2-7
TGTGCCAGCAGCTTGTTTCTCGGGGACTCGGGCGGAAACACCATATATTTT	CASSLFLGDSGGNTIYF	NA	NA	TRBV13	TRBJ1-3
TGTGCCAGCAGCTTAGAGAGGGGGAATGAAAAACTGTTTTTT	CASSLERGNEKLFF	few	NA	TRBV7-9	TRBJ1-4
TGTGCCAGCAGCTTAGATGAGGTCTCTGGAAACACCATATATTTT	CASSLDEVSGNTIYF	NA	NA	TRBV7-2	TRBJ1-3
TGTGCCAGCACTACCGGGATTTACCCCACAGATACGCAGTATTTT	CASTTGIYPTDTQYF	NA	NA	TRBV18	TRBJ2-3
TGTGCCTGGAGTGGAGAGAGAGGGTTCTACGAGCAGTACTTC	CAWSGERGFYEQYF	NA	NA	TRBV30	TRBJ2-7
TGTGCCAGCAGTGAAAAAGCTAGCGGGAGCTCCGAGCAGTACTTC	CASSEKASGSSEQYF	NA	TRBD2	TRBV6-1	TRBJ2-7
TGTGCCAGCTCACCCACAGGGGGGTTAATACCCTTAGAAATGAACACTGAAGCTTTCTTT	CASSPTGGLIPLEMNTEAFF	NA	TRBD1	TRBV18	TRBJ1-1
TGTGCCAGCATCTTTCCTAAAGGGGGGGGGAACACTGAAGCTTTCTTT	CASIFPKGGGNTEAFF	NA	NA	TRBV21-1	TRBJ1-1
TGTGCCAGCAGCTTAGGACAGGGGCCAGAGACCCAGTACTTC	CASSLGQGPETQYF	NA	TRBD1	TRBV11-2	TRBJ2-5
TGTGCCACGAGACCGGCGGGGGACAACTATGGCTACACCTTC	CATRPAGDNYGYTF	once	NA	TRBV25-1	TRBJ1-2
TGTGCCAGCAGCCGTTCGGGTCAATACAATGAGCAGTTCTTC	CASSRSGQYNEQFF	NA	NA	TRBV6-6	TRBJ2-1
TGTGCCTGGTCCGAGGTTAACACTGAAGCTTTCTTT	CAWSEVNTEAFF	NA	NA	TRBV30	TRBJ1-1
TGTGCCAGCTTAAGGAGGTACACTGAAGCTTTCTTT	CASLRRYTEAFF	NA	NA	TRBV6-5	TRBJ1-1
TGTGCCAGCAGTCCCGACATCTCTGGAAACACCATATATTTT	CASSPDISGNTIYF	NA	NA	TRBV3-1/TRBV3-2	TRBJ1-3
TGTGCCAGCAGCCACCCCGGGCTAGCGGGAGGGAACCACGAGCAGTACTTC	CASSHPGLAGGNHEQYF	NA	TRBD2	TRBV5-4	TRBJ2-7
TGTGCCAGCAGGCCCCGACTAGCGGGAGCCCACGAGCAGTACTTC	CASRPRLAGAHEQYF	NA	TRBD2	TRBV6-5	TRBJ2-7
TGTGCCAGCAGACCCAGCGGGAGCGCGGTGGAGACCCAGTACTTC	CASRPSGSAVETQYF	NA	TRBD2	TRBV14	TRBJ2-5
TGTGCGGCGCGGTTCTCCTACAATGAGCAGTTCTTC	CAARFSYNEQFF	NA	NA	TRBV30	TRBJ2-1
TGTGCCAGCATACCTAGGAGGGGTCAGCCCCAGCATTTT	CASIPRRGQPQHF	NA	NA	TRBV28	TRBJ1-5
TGTGCCAGCAACCCGGGGAGGACCCATGGGCAGTACTTC	CASNPGRTHGQYF	NA	NA	TRBV28	TRBJ2-7
TGTGCCAGCTCACCCTTAGAGGGACAGGCCCTCTACGAGCAGTACTTC	CASSPLEGQALYEQYF	NA	TRBD1	TRBV18	TRBJ2-7
TGTGCCAGCAGCCGACCTCTACCCGAAACCCATTCACCCCTCCACTTT	CASSRPLPETHSPLHF	NA	NA	TRBV6-6	TRBJ1-6
TGTGCCAGCAGTCTCCGGGAAGTTCGGTACAATGAGCAGTTCTTC	CASSLREVRYNEQFF	once	NA	TRBV11-3	TRBJ2-1
TGTGCCAGCAGCTTGGAAGGGAGACAACCGGGGGCTTTCTTT	CASSLEGRQPGAFF	NA	NA	TRBV5-6	TRBJ1-1
TGTGCCAGCAGTTTGGGGGGAGGCCTAGCCTACGAGCAGTACTTC	CASSLGGGLAYEQYF	NA	NA	TRBV27	TRBJ2-7